Listed here is a single T cell receptor (beta chain). The data derive from a study of blood T cells in healthy people across ages. Isolation of PBMCs gave at least 7 million cells per sample. A second PCR of 7 to 11 cycles used a sample-barcoded 5' primer and a J-beta primer mix. From the 5' RACE reads, TCRdb called clonotypes with MiXCR, one entry per CDR3 protein. This sample has under 2 million distinct CDR3 sequences, with around 36% found just once. The V gene's germline CDR1 is SGDLS and CDR2 YYNGEE. This CDR3 is 17 amino acids long. The chain recombines TRBV9 with TRBJ2-1; 9 positions agree with TRBD2. Matching the DNA end better, TRBJ2-7 makes the J call doubtful. This receptor was obtained from a woman in her 30s in good health. Sequencing used blood. CDR3 DNA sequence: TGTGCCAGCAGCGTAGGACTCCCTAGCGGGGTCTACAATGAGCAGTACTTC. Amino acids: CASSVGLPSGVYNEQYF.